This entry lists 19 T cell receptor beta chains sequenced from one sample in a study of cytomegalovirus exposure and HLA in healthy donors. The table came from immunoSEQ multiplex PCR; TCRdb's copy has only in-frame clones and leaves some out. This sample carries some 250,000 clones, nearly 90% of them seen once, and the ten largest clones take about 0.36%. Sequencing was performed on PBMCs. These TCRs come from a woman aged 18-30 years in good health and CMV-seronegative.

This clone was seen a few times. The chain uses TRBV2 and TRBJ1-4; D uncertain. The V gene's germline CDR1 is SNHLY and CDR2 FYNNEI. CDR3 size: 14 residues. V lost 6 bases and J 0 bases, leaving 8 bases between the germline ends. This chain's CDR3 is CASRGGSTNEKLFF. Written as DNA, the CDR3 is TGTGCCAGCAGGGGAGGTTCAACTAATGAAAAACTGTTTTTT.

The V and J genes are TRBV6-5 and TRBJ2-5; D possibly corresponds to TRBD2 (7 bases). This CDR3 is 12 amino acids long. V was pared by 8 bases and J by 5 bases, with 12 bases between. CDR1 is MNHEY and CDR2 is SVGAGI in the germline V gene. CDR3 protein: CASGGGRETQYF. Here the CDR3 DNA reads TGTGCCAGCGGGGGGGGCCGGGAGACCCAGTACTTC.

This rearrangement joins TRBV27 to TRBJ1-1; 7 bases line up with TRBD1. There are 15 residues in the CDR3. Germline CDR1 MNHEY, CDR2 SMNVEV (reference sequence). J lost 0 bases, V lost 4 bases, and 5 bases had no gene match. DNA of the CDR3: TGTGCCAGCAGTTCAATCGACAGGGTGAACACTGAAGCTTTCTTT. This translates into CASSSIDRVNTEAFF.

This clone has just a few counts. This chain connects TRBV2 to TRBJ1-3; D not certain. This CDR3 contains 14 residues. Trimming took off 3 bases at V and 2 bases at J, with 8 bases between the two ends. The V gene's germline CDR1 is SNHLY and CDR2 FYNNEI. The CDR3 is CASSEPRAGNTIYF. CDR3 nucleotide sequence: TGTGCCAGCAGTGAGCCGAGGGCTGGAAACACCATATATTTT.

The chain combines TRBV28 with TRBJ1-5; 11 nucleotides line up with TRBD1. V lost 5 bases to trimming and J lost 4 bases; unmatched junction nucleotides: 4. Germline values: CDR1 MDHEN, CDR2 SYDVKM. The CDR3 covers 15 residues. CDR3 amino acids: CASSTGTGGNQPQHF. The CDR3 DNA reads TGTGCCAGCAGTACCGGGACAGGGGGAAATCAGCCCCAGCATTTT.

The CDR3, as DNA: TGTGCCAGCAGCTTAGGTCAGGGGAAGGATGAAAAACTGTTTTTT. As protein: CASSLGQGKDEKLFF. The chain is built from TRBV11-2 and TRBJ1-4; possibly TRBD1 for D (6 bases). Germline CDR1 and CDR2: SGHAT and FQNNGV. The V end lost 1 base, the J end lost 6 bases, and 12 bases lay between the germline ends. The CDR3 length is 15 residues. The whole variable domain, remainder taken from reference TRBV11-2 and TRBJ1-4, is EAGVAQSPRYKIIEKRQSVAFWCNPISGHATLYWYQQILGQGPKLLIQFQNNGVVDDSQLPKDRFSAERLKGVDSTLKIQPAKLEDSAVYLCASSLGQGKDEKLFFGSGTQLSVL.

This chain connects TRBV30 to TRBJ2-7; 10 nucleotides agree with TRBD1. Trimming took 1 base from V and 1 from J; bases not matched to a gene: 1. Germline CDR1 and CDR2: GTSNPN and SVGIG (reference sequence). The CDR3 runs 14 residues. Here the CDR3 DNA reads TGTGCCTGGAGTGGACAGGGGGCTTCCTACGAGCAGTACTTC. Translation: CAWSGQGASYEQYF. Combining the CDR3 with reference TRBV30 and TRBJ2-7 gives the whole variable domain SQTIHQWPATLVQPVGSPLSLECTVEGTSNPNLYWYRQAAGRGLQLLFYSVGIGQISSEVPQNLSASRPQDRQFILSSKKLLLSDSGFYLCAWSGQGASYEQYFGPGTRLTVT.

The genes are TRBV6-5 and TRBJ2-5, with 12 bases aligning to TRBD1. Germline-derived CDR1 and CDR2 are MNHEY and SVGAGI. The CDR3 loop spans 15 amino acids. The J segment lost 5 bases and the V segment lost 5 bases, leaving 6 bases of the junction unmatched. CDR3 sequence (DNA): TGTGCCAGCAGTCCCGGGACAGGGGGCTTTGAGACCCAGTACTTC. It is translated as CASSPGTGGFETQYF.

The rearrangement joins TRBV2 to TRBJ2-3; 7 bases are shared with TRBD2. The CDR3 is 14 amino acids. V trimming: 4 bases; J trimming: 2 bases; junction bases outside the gene matches: 3. Germline CDR1 and CDR2: SNHLY and FYNNEI. The CDR3 DNA reads as TGTGCCAGCAGTGTCGGGGACTACACAGATACGCAGTATTTT. Encoded protein: CASSVGDYTDTQYF.

This sequence joins TRBV20-1 and TRBJ1-1, with a possible D match to TRBD1 (5 bases). V was shortened by 7 bases and J by 1 base, with 7 bases between the two germline ends. CDR1 and CDR2 from the germline V gene are DFQATT and SNEGSKA (reference sequence). The CDR3 is 11 amino acids. This CDR3 is CSGDRNTEAFF. The CDR3 coding sequence is TGCAGTGGCGACAGGAACACTGAAGCTTTCTTT.

V usage is TRBV11-2 and J usage is TRBJ1-3; D is unresolved. Trimming removed 6 bases at V and 0 bases at J, with 21 bases between. This CDR3 spans 18 amino acids. Germline V gene sequence: CDR1 SGHAT, CDR2 FQNNGV. DNA of the CDR3: TGTGCCAGCAGGACGTCGGCAGGTCGAATACGCTCTGGAAACACCATATATTTT. Protein sequence: CASRTSAGRIRSGNTIYF.

This CDR3 is CASSLSLAGAYGYTF. CDR3 sequence (DNA): TGTGCCAGCAGTTTATCGTTGGCAGGTGCCTATGGCTACACCTTC. The chain carries TRBV27 and TRBJ1-2; no firm D call. V gave up 0 bases and J gave up 4 bases, with 12 bases separating them. This CDR3 region has 15 residues. In germline, CDR1 is MNHEY, CDR2 SMNVEV (reference sequence).

The V gene is TRBV7-2, the J gene TRBJ2-1, with no clear D. The V gene lost 0 bases and the J gene lost 5 bases, with 14 bases spanning the gap. Germline V lookup: CDR1 SGHTA, CDR2 FQGNSA. The CDR3 spans 16 residues. The CDR3 loop is CASSLAKELVDNEQFF. The CDR3 DNA follows: TGTGCCAGCAGCTTAGCGAAAGAGTTAGTAGACAATGAGCAGTTCTTC.

V is TRBV10-3 and J is TRBJ2-5; D possibly corresponds to TRBD2 (6 bases). The CDR3 spans 14 residues. Germline V gene sequence: CDR1 ENHRY, CDR2 SYGVKD. V gave up 4 bases and J gave up 3 bases, with 12 bases separating them. CDR3 bases: TGTGCCATCAGTGCGGAGGGGCCCGAAGAGACCCAGTACTTC. It yields the protein CAISAEGPEETQYF.

The genes are TRBV2 and TRBJ1-3; D remains ambiguous. In germline, CDR1 is SNHLY, CDR2 FYNNEI. The CDR3 length is 15 residues. Trimming took off 3 bases at V and 4 bases at J, with 13 bases between the two ends. CDR3 protein: CASSDRQPGGNTIYF. The CDR3 DNA sequence: TGTGCCAGCAGTGATCGACAACCTGGGGGAAACACCATATATTTT.

The chain has TRBV19 and TRBJ1-1; the match to TRBD1 covers 9 bases. The junction had 10 bases not matched to a gene; V was cut back by 8 bases and J by 0 bases. The CDR3 sequence is 16 residues long. Germline lookup yields CDR1 LNHDA and CDR2 SQIVND (reference sequence). CDR3 protein: CASSVRTGVVNTEAFF. CDR3 in DNA: TGTGCCAGTTCCGTGCGGACAGGGGTCGTGAACACTGAAGCTTTCTTT. The full variable domain, in which reference TRBV19 and TRBJ1-1 provide the parts outside the CDR3, is DGGITQSPKYLFRKEGQNVTLSCEQNLNHDAMYWYRQDPGQGLRLIYYSQIVNDFQKGDIAEGYSVSREKKESFPLTVTSAQKNPTAFYLCASSVRTGVVNTEAFFGQGTRLTVV.

J is TRBJ2-2 and V is TRBV2; tentatively, D is TRBD1 (6 bases). CDR1 is SNHLY, CDR2 FYNNEI, per germline. The CDR3 consists of 13 residues. Trimming shortened V by 2 bases and J by 7 bases, and 8 bases separated the two germline ends. CDR3 coding DNA: TGTGCCAGCAGTGAAACAGGGCGCGGGGAGCTGTTTTTT. It encodes CASSETGRGELFF.

This chain connects TRBV25-1 to TRBJ2-6; D is unclear. With 5 bases removed from V and 0 bases from J, the gap between germline ends came to 14 bases. Germline V CDR1 and CDR2: MGHDK, SYGVNS. The CDR3 covers 17 residues. As DNA, the CDR3 is TGTGCCAGCAGTCCCAAGTGGCCTGCCTCTGGGGCCAACGTCCTGACTTTC. This gives the protein CASSPKWPASGANVLTF.

The gene calls are TRBV2 and TRBJ2-7; 14 nucleotides agree with TRBD2. With 8 bases clipped from V and 2 bases from J, the junction kept 5 bases outside the gene matches. The CDR3 covers 15 residues. Looked up from germline, CDR1 is SNHLY and CDR2 is FYNNEI. The CDR3 here is CASLGLAGGTYEQYF. The CDR3 nucleotides read TGTGCCAGCCTTGGACTAGCGGGGGGCACCTACGAGCAGTACTTC.